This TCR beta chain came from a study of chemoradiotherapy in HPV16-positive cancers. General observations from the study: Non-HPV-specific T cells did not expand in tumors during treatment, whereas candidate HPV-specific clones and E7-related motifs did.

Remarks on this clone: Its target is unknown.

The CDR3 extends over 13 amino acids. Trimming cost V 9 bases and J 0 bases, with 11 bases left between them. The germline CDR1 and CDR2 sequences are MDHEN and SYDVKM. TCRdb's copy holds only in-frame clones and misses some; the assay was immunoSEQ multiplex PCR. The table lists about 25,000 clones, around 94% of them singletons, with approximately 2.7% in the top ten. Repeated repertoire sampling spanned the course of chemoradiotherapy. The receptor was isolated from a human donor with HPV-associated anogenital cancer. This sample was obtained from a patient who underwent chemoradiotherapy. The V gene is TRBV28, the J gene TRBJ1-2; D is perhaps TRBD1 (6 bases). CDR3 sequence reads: CASTTGANYGYTF. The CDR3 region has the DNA TGTGCCAGTACGACAGGAGCTAACTATGGCTACACCTTC.